These T cell receptor beta chains were read from a single sample in a study of PD-1 blockade in classical Hodgkin lymphoma. Assay used: immunoSEQ multiplex PCR; TCRdb lists only in-frame clones, some missing. In the table there are 50,000 to 75,000 clones, around 89% of which are singletons. Specimen: peripheral blood mononuclear cells (PBMCs), collected at baseline. Every receptor here comes from a human donor with classical Hodgkin lymphoma. Each CDR3 is given with its conserved first and last residue. The D gene is left open where the match is weak. Size values are once, few and many counts, or a class for expanded clones, and some rows have none.

>TRBD1|TRBJ1-1|17|-|TRBV19
TGTGCCAGTAGTATAGGGACAGGAGGGGAAACTAACACTGAAGCTTTCTTT
CASSIGTGGETNTEAFF
>TRBD2|TRBJ2-1|16|-|TRBV9
TGTGCCAGCAGCTCAGGACTAGCGGGGGCCCTCAATGAGCAGTTCTTC
CASSSGLAGALNEQFF
>-|TRBJ2-3|16|-|TRBV19
TGTGCCAGTAGTATAGTTGCGGGGGCCCCCACAGATACGCAGTATTTT
CASSIVAGAPTDTQYF
>TRBD1|TRBJ1-2|14|-|TRBV5-1
TGCGCCAGCAGCGCGGACAGGGGTAAATATGGCTACACCTTC
CASSADRGKYGYTF
>TRBD1|TRBJ1-4|16|once|TRBV7-9
TGTGCCAGCAGCTTTGGACAGGGGGCATTTAATGAAAAACTGTTTTTT
CASSFGQGAFNEKLFF
>TRBD1|TRBJ1-2|14|-|TRBV6-5
TGTGCCAGCAGTTACGATATAATAGGACAGGGGGCCTCCTTC
CASSYDIIGQGASF
>-|TRBJ2-5|14|-|TRBV5-1
TGCGCCAGCAGCCCTATGGGGGGCGGAGAGACCCAGTACTTC
CASSPMGGGETQYF
>-|TRBJ2-7|12|-|TRBV5-1
TGCGCCAGCAGCTGGGGGACGGACCGAGGGTACTTC
CASSWGTDRGYF
>-|TRBJ1-5|15|-|TRBV5-1
TGCGCCAGCAGCCCGGACGGGGGTCGGAATCAGCCCCAGCATTTT
CASSPDGGRNQPQHF
>TRBD2|TRBJ2-1|13|-|TRBV6-6
TGTGCCAGCAGTTACTCAGCGGGGAATGAGCAGTTCTTC
CASSYSAGNEQFF
>-|TRBJ1-2|14|-|TRBV18
TGTGCCAGCTCACCACCGTCCCCAAACTATGGCTACACCTTC
CASSPPSPNYGYTF
>TRBD2|TRBJ2-1|19|-|TRBV30
TGTGCCTGGAGTGCCCCAAGGTCCCGACTAGCGGGGGATCGCAATGAGCAGTTCTTC
CAWSAPRSRLAGDRNEQFF
>TRBD1|TRBJ1-5|13|-|TRBV2
TGTGCCAGGGGACAGGGGAACAATCAGCCCCAGCATTTT
CARGQGNNQPQHF
>TRBD1|TRBJ1-1|13|-|TRBV11-3
TGTGCCAGCAGCTGGACAGGGTCAATAGTAGCTTTCTTT
CASSWTGSIVAFF
>-|TRBJ1-5|13|-|TRBV19
TGTGCCAGTAGTTACAGGGAGGGTCAGCCCCAGCATTTT
CASSYREGQPQHF
>TRBD1|TRBJ2-2|17|-|TRBV7-2
TGTGCCAGCAGCTTTCGGGTCAGGGGGTTATTAACCGGGGAGCTGTTTTTT
CASSFRVRGLLTGELFF
>-|TRBJ2-6|14|-|TRBV19
TGTGCCAGTAGCTACAGCTCTGGGGCCAACGTCCTGACTTTC
CASSYSSGANVLTF
>-|TRBJ1-6|14|-|TRBV19
TGTGCCAGTAGTGAGTATCGTTGGAATTCACCCCTCCACTTT
CASSEYRWNSPLHF
>-|TRBJ2-5|14|-|TRBV5-1
TGCGCCAGCAGTACCGGGGCGATCCGGGAGACCCAGTACTTC
CASSTGAIRETQYF
>TRBD1|TRBJ1-2|15|-|TRBV6-6
TGTGCCAGCAGTTACTCCGACAGGGGGGACTATGGCTACACCTTC
CASSYSDRGDYGYTF
>TRBD1|TRBJ2-3|15|-|TRBV18
TGTGCCAGCTCATCAGTTCAGGGGGCTACAGATACGCAGTATTTT
CASSSVQGATDTQYF
>TRBD1|TRBJ1-3|15|-|TRBV7-9
TGTGCCAGCAGCTTCGGGACAGGGTCCGGAAACACCATATATTTT
CASSFGTGSGNTIYF
>-|TRBJ1-1|12|few|TRBV19
TGTGCCAGTAGTAAACAGGGTAATGAAGCTTTCTTT
CASSKQGNEAFF
>TRBD2|TRBJ2-1|15|-|TRBV27
TGTGCCAGCAGTTTATTTGCGGGGGGGGACCATGAGCAGTTCTTC
CASSLFAGGDHEQFF
>TRBD1|TRBJ1-2|14|-|TRBV6-5
TGTGCCAGCAGTAGGACAGGGGGCAACTATGGCTACACCTTC
CASSRTGGNYGYTF
>-|TRBJ1-2|12|-|TRBV16
TGTGCCAGCAGCCGGGGCAGAAATGGCTACACCTTC
CASSRGRNGYTF
>TRBD1|TRBJ2-1|14|-|TRBV28
TGTGCCAGTGCCGGGGGACAGGGTGTCAATGAGCAGTTCTTC
CASAGGQGVNEQFF
>-|TRBJ2-6|13|-|TRBV29-1
TGCAGCGTTGACCCCTCTGGGGCCAACGTCCTGACTTTC
CSVDPSGANVLTF
>-|TRBJ2-5|12|-|TRBV30
TGTGCCTGGAGTGTACAGGGAGAGACCCAGTACTTC
CAWSVQGETQYF
>TRBD1|TRBJ2-5|14|once|TRBV6-1
TGTGCCAGCAGCCACCGGGACAGTCAAGAGACCCAGTACTTC
CASSHRDSQETQYF
>-|TRBJ1-3|14|-|TRBV2
TGTGCCAGCAGTGGAGGCGGCTCTGGAAACACCATATATTTT
CASSGGGSGNTIYF
>TRBD1|TRBJ1-2|13|-|TRBV6-5
TGTGCCAGCACCCCGACAGGGAACTATGGCTACACCTTC
CASTPTGNYGYTF
>-|TRBJ2-7|11|once|TRBV7-3
TGTGCCAGCAGCGGAGGACCTGAGCAGTACTTC
CASSGGPEQYF
>-|TRBJ1-5|14|-|TRBV11-2
TGTGCCAGCAGCCAAGTGTTAGCGGATCAGCCCCAGCATTTT
CASSQVLADQPQHF
>-|TRBJ1-4|15|-|TRBV15
TGTGCCACCAGCAGAGATTTAGGCAGTAATGAAAAACTGTTTTTT
CATSRDLGSNEKLFF
>TRBD1|TRBJ1-3|16|-|TRBV11-2
TGTGCCAGCAGCTCTTACAGGGGTCGGAGCGGAAACACCATATATTTT
CASSSYRGRSGNTIYF
>TRBD1|TRBJ2-2|14|-|TRBV19
TGTGCCAGCACCGGGACAGGGCCCACCGGGGAGCTGTTTTTT
CASTGTGPTGELFF
>TRBD1|TRBJ2-7|15|-|TRBV5-1
TGCGCCAGCAGCACCGGGGACAGGGGTTTTGGCGAGCAGTACTTC
CASSTGDRGFGEQYF
>-|TRBJ1-3|15|-|TRBV6-5
TGTGCCAGCAGGGATCAGGGGCTCGCGCGAAACACCATATATTTT
CASRDQGLARNTIYF
>-|TRBJ1-5|17|-|TRBV5-8
TGTGCCAGCAGCCCTATAACCCGGACAGTTCTGTGGCAGCCCCAGCATTTT
CASSPITRTVLWQPQHF
>TRBD2|TRBJ2-1|15|-|TRBV7-9
TGTGCCAGCAGCTTCGAAGGACTAGCCTACAATGAGCAGTTCTTC
CASSFEGLAYNEQFF
>-|TRBJ2-3|14|-|TRBV5-4
TGTGCCAGCAGCTTGGACTCGCGCACAGATACGCAGTATTTT
CASSLDSRTDTQYF
>TRBD1|TRBJ1-2|13|once|TRBV6-6
TGTGCCAGCAGTCTGACAGGGGGCTATGGCTACACCTTC
CASSLTGGYGYTF
>-|TRBJ2-1|15|-|TRBV7-2
TGTGCCAGCAGCTTATCTGCGAGCTCCTACAATGAGCAGTTCTTC
CASSLSASSYNEQFF
>-|TRBJ2-7|15|-|TRBV7-8
TGTGCCAGCAGCTTAGAGCGACCGGGCCCCTACGAGCAGTACTTC
CASSLERPGPYEQYF